The present T cell receptor (beta chain) was sequenced within a study of OX40 agonist ivuxolimab in advanced cancers. With regard to the full study: Ivuxolimab was an agonistic, fully human IgG2 monoclonal antibody directed against OX40 (CD134), a costimulatory receptor. Intravenous ivuxolimab was administered to patients every 2 weeks at six dose levels: 0.01, 0.1, 0.3, 1.5, 3 and 10 mg/kg. Of the roughly 50 dose-escalation patients, hepatocellular carcinoma was present in about 20, melanoma in approximately 15, renal cell carcinoma in 9 and head and neck cancer in 9. In the dose-escalation cohort, around four fifths of patients were male, and the mean age was around 60 years with a range of roughly 23 to 90. Prior anti-PD-1, anti-PD-L1 or anti-CTLA-4 therapy was permitted, and checkpoint inhibitors had been received by 30% to 40% of dose-escalation patients. Partial responses occurred in three dose-escalation patients, of whom one had hepatocellular carcinoma and two had cutaneous melanoma. The purpose of peripheral TCRbeta sequencing was to test whether ivuxolimab changed TCR sequence diversity and led to clonal T-cell expansion. The paper covers the monotherapy dose-escalation part of the phase I ivuxolimab trial, which included N of about 50 patients.

Genomic DNA was isolated from the sorted cells so that the TCRbeta CDR3 region could be sequenced. The immunoSEQ Assay was used for sequencing of TCRbeta CDR3 regions. In TCRdb, the immuneACCESS table is reduced to in-frame sequences with V and J assigned. These tables do not hold every clone; where another copy was compared, an unresolved V gene accounts for under half, and the others remain unexplained. The sample includes tens of thousands of clones, with around nine tenths observed a single time. The ten largest clonotypes hold approximately 0.25% of the sample. Its CDR3 holds 15 amino acids, cysteine through phenylalanine. Only the CDR3 portion is preserved as DNA: 45 bases, with reading frame beginning at the first base. CDR1 MGHRA and CDR2 YSYEKL were looked up in the germline V gene. Cut back by 4 bases and 5 bases, the V and J ends lie 17 bases apart. This clone is medium-sized (0.01 to 0.1%) in terms of sample share. Its specific antigen is unknown. No base qualities exist here, and no much larger clone lies one base off it.

The trial excluded patients who had a history of autoimmune disease or who were on systemic immunosuppression. In every dose cohort, peripheral blood was drawn for TCR sequencing at baseline, cycle 4 day 1, and cycle 7 day 1. Samples came from an open-label, multicenter, first-in-human phase I dose-escalation trial of ivuxolimab. Adults with locally advanced or metastatic head and neck squamous cell, hepatocellular, melanoma or renal cell carcinoma were enrolled in the trial. CD4+ and CD8+ T cells were sorted separately from peripheral blood before TCR sequencing. Study-wide findings and limitations: In partial responders in the 0.1-3.0 mg/kg groups, normalized peripheral clonal expansion was found to be among the lowest, especially among CD8+ T cells. Low levels of normalized T-cell clonal expansion were also seen in some patients who did not respond. At doses of 0.1 to 3.0 mg/kg, clonal expansion of both CD4+ and CD8+ blood T cells was observed from baseline to week 6. Which antigens the clonally expanded peripheral T cells were specific for was not determined. After ivuxolimab, CD8+ T cells had more expanded clones than CD4+ T cells on average.

The origin of this receptor is an adult with an advanced solid tumor such as melanoma, head and neck, liver or kidney cancer. The material was CD4+ or CD8+ T cells sorted from blood, obtained in a trial of the OX40 agonist ivuxolimab. This chain is built from TRBV4-1 and TRBJ1-2, with no D gene named confidently. The bases are TGCGCCAGCAGCCGGCCGGGCCCAGACCTTTATGGCTACACCTTC. Its protein product is CASSRPGPDLYGYTF.